This T cell receptor (beta chain) was found in a study of cytomegalovirus exposure and HLA in healthy donors. Study results and limitations: Rarity characterized most TCR sequences, yet some public TCRs appeared in many donors. An analysis done earlier found most TCR beta V segments productive about 87% or about 30% of the time. A later analysis found common viral pathogens apparently linked to several of the most significant clusters.

PCR employed 60 Vbeta and 13 Jbeta primers. Method: immunoSEQ multiplex PCR; TCRdb's copy keeps in-frame clones and lacks some. The table includes 90,000 to 120,000 clones, 82% detected once. With regard to this clone: What it binds is not known.

Germline lookup yields CDR1 GTSNPN and CDR2 SVGIG (reference sequence). CDR3 length: 13 amino acids. V was pared by 5 bases and J by 3 bases, with 13 bases between. The sample was PBMCs. This sequence joins TRBV30 and TRBJ1-2; tentatively, D is TRBD1 (5 bases). The receptor's source is a man aged 30 to 39 in good health and CMV-seropositive. The CDR3 DNA reads TGTGCCTGGTCACAGGCCATGGACTATGGCTACACCTTC. Translation gives CAWSQAMDYGYTF.